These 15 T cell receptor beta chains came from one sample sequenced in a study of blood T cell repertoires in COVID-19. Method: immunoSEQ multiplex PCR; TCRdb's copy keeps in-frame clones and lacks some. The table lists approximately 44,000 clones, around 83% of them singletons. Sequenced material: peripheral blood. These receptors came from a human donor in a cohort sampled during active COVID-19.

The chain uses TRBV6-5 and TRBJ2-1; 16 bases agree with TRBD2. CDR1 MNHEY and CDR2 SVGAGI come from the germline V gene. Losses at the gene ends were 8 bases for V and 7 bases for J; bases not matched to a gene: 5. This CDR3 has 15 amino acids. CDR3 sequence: CASRGLAGGRNEQFF. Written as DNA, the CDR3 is TGTGCCAGCCGGGGACTAGCGGGGGGGCGAAATGAGCAGTTCTTC.

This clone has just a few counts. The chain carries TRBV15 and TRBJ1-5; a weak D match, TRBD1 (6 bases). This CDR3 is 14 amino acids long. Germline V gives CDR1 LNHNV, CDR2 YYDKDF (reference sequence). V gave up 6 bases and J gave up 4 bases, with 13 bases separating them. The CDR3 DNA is TGTGCCACCAGGCTCAGGGGTGGAAATCAGCCCCAGCATTTT. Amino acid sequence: CATRLRGGNQPQHF.

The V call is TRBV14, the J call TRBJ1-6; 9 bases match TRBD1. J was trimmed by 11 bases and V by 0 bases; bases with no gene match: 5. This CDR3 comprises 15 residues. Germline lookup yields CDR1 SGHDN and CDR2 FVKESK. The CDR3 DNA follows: TGTGCCAGCAGCCAAGAGGGGACAGGGTTACCACCCCTCCACTTT. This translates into CASSQEGTGLPPLHF.

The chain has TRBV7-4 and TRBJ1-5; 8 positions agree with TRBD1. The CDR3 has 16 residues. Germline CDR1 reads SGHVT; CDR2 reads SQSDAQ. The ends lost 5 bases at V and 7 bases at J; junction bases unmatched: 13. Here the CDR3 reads CASSAFRGRDWQPQHF. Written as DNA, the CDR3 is TGTGCCAGCAGCGCATTCAGGGGGCGAGATTGGCAGCCCCAGCATTTT.

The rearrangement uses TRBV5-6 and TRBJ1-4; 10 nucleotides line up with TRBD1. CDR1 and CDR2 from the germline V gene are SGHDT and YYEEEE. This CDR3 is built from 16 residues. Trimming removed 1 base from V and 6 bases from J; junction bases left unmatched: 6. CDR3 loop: CASSLLTGTGDEKLFF. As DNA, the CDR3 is TGTGCCAGCAGCTTGCTCACCGGGACAGGGGATGAAAAACTGTTTTTT.

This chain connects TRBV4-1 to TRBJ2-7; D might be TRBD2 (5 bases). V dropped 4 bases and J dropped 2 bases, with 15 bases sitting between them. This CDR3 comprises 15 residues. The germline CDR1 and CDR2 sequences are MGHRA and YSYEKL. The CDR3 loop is CASSPHASGPYEQYF. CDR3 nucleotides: TGCGCCAGCAGCCCGCACGCGAGCGGCCCCTACGAGCAGTACTTC.

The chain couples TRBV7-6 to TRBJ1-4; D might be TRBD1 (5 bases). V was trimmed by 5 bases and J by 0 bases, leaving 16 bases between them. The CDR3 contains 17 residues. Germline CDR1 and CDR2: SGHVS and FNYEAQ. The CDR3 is CASSVTSGFATNEKLFF. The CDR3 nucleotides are TGTGCCAGCAGCGTCACCTCAGGGTTTGCAACTAATGAAAAACTGTTTTTT. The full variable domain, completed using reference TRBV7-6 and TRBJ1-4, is GAGVSQSPRYKVTKRGQDVALRCDPISGHVSLYWYRQALGQGPEFLTYFNYEAQQDKSGLPNDRFSAERPEGSISTLTIQRTEQRDSAMYRCASSVTSGFATNEKLFFGSGTQLSVL.

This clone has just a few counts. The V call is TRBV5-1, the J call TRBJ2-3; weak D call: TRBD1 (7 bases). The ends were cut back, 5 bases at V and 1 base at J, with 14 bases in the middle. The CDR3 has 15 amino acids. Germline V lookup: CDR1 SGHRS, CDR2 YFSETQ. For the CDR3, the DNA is TGCGCCAGCAGGGCGGGACAGCCGGGCACAGATACGCAGTATTTT. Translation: CASRAGQPGTDTQYF. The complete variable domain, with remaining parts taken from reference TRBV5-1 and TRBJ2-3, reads KAGVTQTPRYLIKTRGQQVTLSCSPISGHRSVSWYQQTPGQGLQFLFEYFSETQRNKGNFPGRFSGRQFSNSRSEMNVSTLELGDSALYLCASRAGQPGTDTQYFGPGTRLTVL.

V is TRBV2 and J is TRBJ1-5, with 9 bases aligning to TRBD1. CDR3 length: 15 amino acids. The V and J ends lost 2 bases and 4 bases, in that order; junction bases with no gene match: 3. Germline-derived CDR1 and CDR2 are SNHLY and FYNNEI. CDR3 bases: TGTGCCAGCAGTGAAAGGACAGGGGAAAATCAGCCCCAGCATTTT. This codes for CASSERTGENQPQHF. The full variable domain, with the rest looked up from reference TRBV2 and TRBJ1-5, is EPEVTQTPSHQVTQMGQEVILRCVPISNHLYFYWYRQILGQKVEFLVSFYNNEISEKSEIFDDQFSVERPDGSNFTLKIRSTKLEDSAMYFCASSERTGENQPQHFGDGTRLSIL.

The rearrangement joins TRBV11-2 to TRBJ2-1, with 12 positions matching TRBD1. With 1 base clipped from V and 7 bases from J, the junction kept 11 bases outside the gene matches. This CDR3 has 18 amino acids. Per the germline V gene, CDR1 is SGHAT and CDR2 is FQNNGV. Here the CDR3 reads CASSLVSWGTGGKNEQFF. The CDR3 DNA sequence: TGTGCCAGCAGCTTAGTTTCTTGGGGGACAGGGGGCAAGAATGAGCAGTTCTTC.

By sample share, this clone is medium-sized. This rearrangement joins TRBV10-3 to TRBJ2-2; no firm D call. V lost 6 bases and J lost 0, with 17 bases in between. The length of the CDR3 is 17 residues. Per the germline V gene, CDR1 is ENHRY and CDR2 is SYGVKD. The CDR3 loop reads CAISSLTTTTNTGELFF. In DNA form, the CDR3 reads TGTGCCATCAGCTCTCTTACTACCACTACGAACACCGGGGAGCTGTTTTTT.

CDR3: CASSLLGGGLSSYNSPLHF. CDR3 nucleotide sequence: TGTGCCAGCAGCCTCCTCGGGGGTGGCCTAAGCTCCTATAATTCACCCCTCCACTTT. The chain links TRBV7-8 to TRBJ1-6; TRBD1 is a possible D gene (5 bases). The CDR3 spans 19 residues. Germline V gene data show CDR1 as SGHVS and CDR2 as FQNEAQ. V lost 5 bases and J lost 0, with 20 bases in between.

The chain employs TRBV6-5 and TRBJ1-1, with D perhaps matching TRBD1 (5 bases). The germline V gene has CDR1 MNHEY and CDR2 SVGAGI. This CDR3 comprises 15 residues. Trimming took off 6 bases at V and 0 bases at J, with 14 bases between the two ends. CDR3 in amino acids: CASRPLGLMNTEAFF. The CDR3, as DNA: TGTGCCAGCAGACCCCTGGGACTGATGAACACTGAAGCTTTCTTT.

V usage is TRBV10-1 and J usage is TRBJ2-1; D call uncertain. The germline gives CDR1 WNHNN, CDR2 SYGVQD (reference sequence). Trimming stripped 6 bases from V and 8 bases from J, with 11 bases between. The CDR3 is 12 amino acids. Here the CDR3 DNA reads TGCGCCAGCAGCGGTCACCTAGATGAGCAGTTCTTC. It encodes CASSGHLDEQFF.

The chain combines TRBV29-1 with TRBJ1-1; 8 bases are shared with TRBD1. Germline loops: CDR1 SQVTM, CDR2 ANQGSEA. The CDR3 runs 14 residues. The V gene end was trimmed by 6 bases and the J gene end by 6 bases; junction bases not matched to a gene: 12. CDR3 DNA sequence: TGCAGCGTCCCGGGACAGGCAAATCAGGCTGAAGCTTTCTTT. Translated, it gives CSVPGQANQAEAFF. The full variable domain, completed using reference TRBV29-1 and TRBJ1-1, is SAVISQKPSRDICQRGTSLTIQCQVDSQVTMMFWYRQQPGQSLTLIATANQGSEATYESGFVIDKFPISRPNLTFSTLTVSNMSPEDSSIYLCSVPGQANQAEAFFGQGTRLTVV.